The clone carrying this T cell receptor beta chain was observed a single time. Its antigen remains unknown. These data originate in a study of T cells in Graves' hyperthyroidism and ophthalmopathy. In the study overall: Peripheral blood draws took place at initial diagnosis, ahead of any treatment. Study-wide results and caveats: Most expanded thyroid clonotypes above 0.001 also appeared in blood. Ophthalmopathy was told apart from stable hyperthyroidism by a 13 V-J model.

The CDR3 regions of TCR beta were amplified from RNA transcripts. Using the HTBI primer set, a first-round RT-PCR was run on the TCR CDR3. TCRdb reanalysed the multiplex PCR reads using MiXCR and keeps one entry per CDR3 protein. The sample includes around 600,000 distinct CDR3 sequences, 15% to 18% seen only once; the top ten take about 7%. Trimming cost V 0 bases and J 3 bases; bases outside gene matches: 7. From germline, CDR1 is LNHNV and CDR2 YYDKDF (reference sequence). This CDR3 has 18 amino acids. The clonotype was recovered from a woman aged 25 to 45 with Graves' hyperthyroidism. Material: blood. V is TRBV15 and J is TRBJ2-7; 14 bases line up with TRBD2. The DNA of the CDR3 is TGTGCCACCAGCAGAGATTTGCCCGGGACTAGCGGGAGCTACGAGCAGTACTTC. It is translated as CATSRDLPGTSGSYEQYF.